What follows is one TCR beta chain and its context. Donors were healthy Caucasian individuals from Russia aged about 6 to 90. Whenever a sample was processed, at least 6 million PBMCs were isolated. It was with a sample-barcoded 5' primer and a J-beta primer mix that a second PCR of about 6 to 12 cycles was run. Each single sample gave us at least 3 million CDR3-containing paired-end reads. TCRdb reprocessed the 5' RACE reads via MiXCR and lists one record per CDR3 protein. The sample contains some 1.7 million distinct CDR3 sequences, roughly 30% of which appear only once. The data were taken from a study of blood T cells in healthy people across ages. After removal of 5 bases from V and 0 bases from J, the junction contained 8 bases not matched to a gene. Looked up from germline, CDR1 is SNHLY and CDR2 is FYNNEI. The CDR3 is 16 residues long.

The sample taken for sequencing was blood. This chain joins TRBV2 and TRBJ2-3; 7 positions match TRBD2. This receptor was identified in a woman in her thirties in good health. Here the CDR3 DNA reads TGTGCCAGCAGTTCACAAGCGGGATCTAGCACAGATACGCAGTATTTT. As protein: CASSSQAGSSTDTQYF.